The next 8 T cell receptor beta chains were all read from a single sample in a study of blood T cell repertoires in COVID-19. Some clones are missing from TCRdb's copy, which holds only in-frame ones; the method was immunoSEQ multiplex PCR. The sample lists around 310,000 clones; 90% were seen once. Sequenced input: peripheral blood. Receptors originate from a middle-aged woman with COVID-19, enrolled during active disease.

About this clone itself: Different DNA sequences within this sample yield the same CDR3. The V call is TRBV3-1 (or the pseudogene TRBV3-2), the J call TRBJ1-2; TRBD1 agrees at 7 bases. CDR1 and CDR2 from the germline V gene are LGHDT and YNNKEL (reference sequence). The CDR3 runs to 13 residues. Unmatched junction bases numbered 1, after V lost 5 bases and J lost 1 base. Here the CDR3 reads CASSRDSNYGYTF. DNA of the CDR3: TGTGCCAGCAGCAGGGACAGTAACTATGGCTACACCTTC.

DNA for the CDR3: TGTGCCAGTACCCGTGGCCGGATACAGAATGAAAAACTGTTTTTT. Translating gives CASTRGRIQNEKLFF. The V call is TRBV19, the J call TRBJ1-4, with D uncertain. The CDR3 extends over 15 amino acids. CDR1 is LNHDA and CDR2 is SQIVND in the germline V gene (reference sequence). The germline V and J ends were trimmed by 7 bases and 5 bases, with 17 bases remaining between them.

CDR3 loop: CASSYSGKGAGQNEQFF. CDR3 sequence (DNA): TGTGCCAGCAGTTACTCGGGGAAAGGAGCGGGTCAGAATGAGCAGTTCTTC. The rearrangement joins TRBV6-2 or TRBV6-3 to TRBJ2-1; D is possibly TRBD2 (6 bases). The V end was cut by 0 bases, the J end by 7 bases, with 19 bases between. CDR1 is MNHEY and CDR2 is SVGEGT in the germline V gene. This CDR3 has 17 residues.

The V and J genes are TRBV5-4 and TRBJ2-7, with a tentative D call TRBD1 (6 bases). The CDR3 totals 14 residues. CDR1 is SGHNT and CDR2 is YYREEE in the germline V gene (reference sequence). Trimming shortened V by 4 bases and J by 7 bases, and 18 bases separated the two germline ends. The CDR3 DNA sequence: TGTGCCAGCAGCCCCCAGGGGAGCCGTGGGGAGCAGTACTTC. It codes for CASSPQGSRGEQYF.

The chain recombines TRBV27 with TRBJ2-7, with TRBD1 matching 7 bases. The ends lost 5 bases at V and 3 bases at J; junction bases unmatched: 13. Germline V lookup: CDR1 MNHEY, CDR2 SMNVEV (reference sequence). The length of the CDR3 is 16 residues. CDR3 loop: CASSPSYGTVHYEQYF. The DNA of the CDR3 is TGTGCCAGCAGTCCAAGCTACGGGACAGTACACTACGAGCAGTACTTC.

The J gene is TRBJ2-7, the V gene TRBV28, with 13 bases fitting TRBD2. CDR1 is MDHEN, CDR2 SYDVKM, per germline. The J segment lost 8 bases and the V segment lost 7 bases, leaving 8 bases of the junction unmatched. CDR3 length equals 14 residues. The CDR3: CASTSGGLAGKQYF. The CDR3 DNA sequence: TGTGCCAGCACCTCGGGGGGACTAGCGGGAAAGCAGTACTTC. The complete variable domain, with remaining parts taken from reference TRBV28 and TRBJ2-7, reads DVKVTQSSRYLVKRTGEKVFLECVQDMDHENMFWYRQDPGLGLRLIYFSYDVKMKEKGDIPEGYSVSREKKERFSLILESASTNQTSMYLCASTSGGLAGKQYFGPGTRLTVT.

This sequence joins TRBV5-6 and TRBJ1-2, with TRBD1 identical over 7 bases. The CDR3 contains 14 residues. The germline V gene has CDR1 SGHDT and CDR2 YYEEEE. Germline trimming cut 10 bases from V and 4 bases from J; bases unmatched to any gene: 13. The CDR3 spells CAGSQGSDPYGYTF. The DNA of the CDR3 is TGTGCCGGATCACAGGGGTCGGACCCCTATGGCTACACCTTC.

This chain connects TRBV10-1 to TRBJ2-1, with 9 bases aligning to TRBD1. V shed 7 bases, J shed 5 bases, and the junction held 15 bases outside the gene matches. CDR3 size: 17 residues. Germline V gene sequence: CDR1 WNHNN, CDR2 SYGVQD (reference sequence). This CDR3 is CASTSLFPGQGNNEQFF. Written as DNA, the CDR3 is TGCGCCAGCACATCCCTCTTTCCAGGACAGGGGAACAATGAGCAGTTCTTC.